Below, 20 T cell receptor beta chains from the same sample are listed, as sequenced in a study of blood T cell repertoires in COVID-19. The table came from immunoSEQ multiplex PCR; TCRdb's copy has only in-frame clones and leaves some out. The repertoire holds 350,000 or so clones, roughly 90% seen once, with approximately 0.97% in the top ten. Material: PBMCs or T cells enriched from blood (not recorded which). These receptors were collected from a woman in her thirties who had been exposed to COVID-19.

The CDR3 coding sequence is TGCGCCAGCAGCCAAGCACTCACGGGAGAAGGAGAGACCCAGTACTTC. Its protein is CASSQALTGEGETQYF. The chain carries TRBV4-1 and TRBJ2-5, with TRBD2 as a possible D gene (6 bases). Germline loops: CDR1 MGHRA, CDR2 YSYEKL. Trimming removed 1 base at V and 4 bases at J, with 16 bases between. The CDR3 has 16 amino acids.

The chain links TRBV3-1 (or the pseudogene TRBV3-2) to TRBJ2-7; D not resolved. In germline, CDR1 is LGHDT, CDR2 YNNKEL (reference sequence). This CDR3 is built from 14 residues. V was pared by 4 bases and J by 0 bases, with 10 bases between. Here the CDR3 DNA reads TGTGCCAGCAGCCTAACACACGACTCCTACGAGCAGTACTTC. Translation: CASSLTHDSYEQYF.

The genes are TRBV19 and TRBJ1-2, with TRBD1 matching 10 bases. Germline V gene data show CDR1 as LNHDA and CDR2 as SQIVND (reference sequence). The trim removed 6 bases at V and 0 bases at J, leaving 10 bases unmatched. This CDR3 spans 17 amino acids. CDR3 residues: CASRIRDRGDTNYGYTF. Here the CDR3 DNA reads TGTGCCAGTAGGATCCGGGACAGGGGCGATACTAACTATGGCTACACCTTC.

The chain has TRBV19 and TRBJ2-1, with D maybe TRBD1 (5 bases). CDR3 length: 15 residues. CDR1 is LNHDA and CDR2 is SQIVND in the germline V gene (reference sequence). The V and J ends lost 1 base and 3 bases respectively, with 10 bases between them. The DNA of the CDR3 is TGTGCCAGTAGTATAGCGTTAGGGGACTACAATGAGCAGTTCTTC. It encodes CASSIALGDYNEQFF.

This chain links TRBV7-2 with TRBJ2-7; D possibly corresponds to TRBD2 (5 bases). Germline V gene data show CDR1 as SGHTA and CDR2 as FQGNSA. The CDR3 is 14 amino acids. V lost 8 bases to trimming and J lost 8 bases, with 22 bases between them. Written as DNA, the CDR3 is TGTGCCAGCTCTCCTAGCCCTACCGTTGACAAGCAGTACTTC. It yields the protein CASSPSPTVDKQYF.

V gene TRBV12-3 or TRBV12-4 combines with J gene TRBJ1-2; tentative D call: TRBD1 (6 bases). The CDR3 has 13 residues. Trimming removed 3 bases at V and 3 bases at J, with 8 bases between. CDR3 sequence: CASSLDSYYGYTF. Here the CDR3 DNA reads TGTGCCAGCAGTTTGGACAGTTACTATGGCTACACCTTC.

J is TRBJ1-3 and V is TRBV2, with 9 positions matching TRBD1. Germline V gene sequence: CDR1 SNHLY, CDR2 FYNNEI. The CDR3 covers 13 residues. The CDR3 reads CAEGGQGINTIYF. In DNA form, the CDR3 reads TGTGCGGAGGGGGGACAGGGAATAAACACCATATATTTT.

This chain connects TRBV11-2 to TRBJ1-4; TRBD1 is a possible D gene (6 bases). The CDR3 covers 16 residues. V was pared by 1 base and J by 8 bases, with 17 bases between. Germline V gene sequence: CDR1 SGHAT, CDR2 FQNNGV. CDR3 DNA sequence: TGTGCCAGCAGCTTAGGCGTCGGGGGGCGTAGAGAAAAACTGTTTTTT. Encoded protein: CASSLGVGGRREKLFF.

The CDR3 spells CASSKYRGYEQYF. DNA of the CDR3: TGTGCCAGCAGCAAGTACAGGGGCTACGAGCAGTACTTC. This chain links TRBV21-1 with TRBJ2-7; the table's D call of TRBD1 was not tested on the DNA. TRBV21-1 is a pseudogene segment. CDR3 length: 13 amino acids.

The chain has TRBV28 and TRBJ1-6; 7 bases match TRBD1. Trimming cost V 1 base and J 5 bases; bases outside gene matches: 2. The CDR3 is made up of 15 amino acids. CDR1 and CDR2 from the germline V gene are MDHEN and SYDVKM. The CDR3 region has the DNA TGTGCCAGCAGTTTATCGACAGGGAATAATTCACCCCTCCACTTT. Its translation: CASSLSTGNNSPLHF.

This sequence joins TRBV11-2 and TRBJ2-5; 8 bases align to TRBD1. Germline V gives CDR1 SGHAT, CDR2 FQNNGV. J gave up 5 bases and V 8 bases, and 13 bases lay outside the gene matches. This CDR3 contains 15 residues. The CDR3 region has the DNA TGTGCCAGCTCGAAGTCGACAGGGGAGAGTGAGACCCAGTACTTC. It translates to CASSKSTGESETQYF.

The gene calls are TRBV12-2 and TRBJ2-7; the table assigns TRBD1, which was not confirmed against the DNA. TRBV12-2 is reported as a pseudogene. This CDR3 region has 19 residues. The CDR3 spells CASRFPPYRGLLLPYEQYF. DNA of the CDR3: TGTGCAAGTCGCTTCCCCCCCTACAGGGGGCTCCTTCTTCCCTACGAGCAGTACTTC.

This chain joins TRBV5-1 and TRBJ2-1, with D perhaps matching TRBD2 (6 bases). V was shortened by 0 bases and J by 8 bases, with 21 bases between the two germline ends. The CDR3 covers 17 residues. CDR1 SGHRS and CDR2 YFSETQ come from the germline V gene. CDR3 in amino acids: CASSLVAFIGRLDEQFF. CDR3 DNA sequence: TGCGCCAGCAGCTTGGTTGCGTTTATCGGGAGACTCGATGAGCAGTTCTTC.

This clone appeared a few times. The chain recombines TRBV4-2 with TRBJ2-3; a possible D gene is TRBD2 (5 bases). Deletions cut 1 base from V and 0 bases from J, with 8 bases between. The CDR3 length is 15 residues. Germline CDR1 is LGHNA and CDR2 is YNFKEQ. The CDR3 sequence is CASSQVGGSTDTQYF. The CDR3 DNA reads TGTGCCAGCAGCCAAGTGGGCGGGAGCACAGATACGCAGTATTTT.

The chain joins TRBV28 to TRBJ2-7; 8 positions agree with TRBD1. The ends lost 6 bases at V and 4 bases at J; junction bases unmatched: 8. This CDR3 comprises 14 residues. Germline lookup yields CDR1 MDHEN and CDR2 SYDVKM. Here the CDR3 DNA reads TGTGCCAGCAGAGCCAGGGGGCGAGGTTACGAGCAGTACTTC. This translates into CASRARGRGYEQYF.

This clone was observed a single time. The rearrangement links TRBV14 to TRBJ2-1, with TRBD2 matching 8 bases. The ends lost 5 bases at V and 6 bases at J; junction bases unmatched: 12. The CDR3 consists of 16 residues. CDR1 SGHDN and CDR2 FVKESK come from the germline V gene. CDR3 sequence: CASSYRLARDFNEQFF. The CDR3 DNA reads as TGTGCCAGCAGCTACCGACTAGCGAGAGACTTCAATGAGCAGTTCTTC.

This chain links TRBV12-5 with TRBJ2-3, with TRBD2 as a possible D gene (6 bases). V dropped 2 bases and J dropped 6 bases, with 6 bases sitting between them. The germline CDR1 and CDR2 sequences are LGHNT and FRNRAP. The CDR3 extends over 12 amino acids. CDR3 region: CASGLTSDTQYF. The CDR3 DNA follows: TGTGCTAGTGGTTTGACTAGCGATACGCAGTATTTT.

The chain employs TRBV10-1 and TRBJ2-3; 7 nucleotides agree with TRBD1. V shed 4 bases and J 6 bases; nucleotides not matched to a gene: 7. Looked up from germline, CDR1 is WNHNN and CDR2 is SYGVQD (reference sequence). CDR3 length: 14 residues. Written as DNA, the CDR3 is TGCGCCAGCAGTGGGAACAGGGACAGCGATACGCAGTATTTT. Amino acid sequence: CASSGNRDSDTQYF.

This chain uses TRBV7-3 with TRBJ2-2; the D is unclear. Germline V gives CDR1 SGHTA, CDR2 FQGTGA. The CDR3 covers 17 residues. V lost 5 bases and J 2 bases, leaving 18 bases between the germline ends. The CDR3 nucleotides are TGTGCCAGCAGCGCCACGATGCGAGCAAGAAACACCGGGGAGCTGTTTTTT. Translation: CASSATMRARNTGELFF.

The chain uses TRBV18 and TRBJ1-4; TRBD1 matches at 9 bases. The CDR3 contains 15 residues. The junction had 10 bases not matched to a gene; V was cut back by 6 bases and J by 8 bases. Germline assignment: CDR1 KGHSH and CDR2 LQKENI. As DNA, the CDR3 is TGTGCCAGCTCGCAAGGGACAGGGATGGGCGAAAAACTGTTTTTT. Translation gives CASSQGTGMGEKLFF.